This T cell receptor beta chain is drawn from a study of cytomegalovirus exposure and HLA in healthy donors. The germline V gene has CDR1 ENHRY and CDR2 SYGVKD. This CDR3 region has 13 residues. The germline V and J ends were trimmed by 6 bases and 8 bases, with 14 bases remaining between them. Amplification used 60 Vbeta primers and 13 Jbeta primers. The table came from immunoSEQ multiplex PCR; TCRdb's copy has only in-frame clones and leaves some out. The repertoire consists of almost 80,000 clones, with about two thirds occurring once and the leading ten covering about 6.9%. With respect to this clone: Its cognate antigen is unknown.

The study, taken as a whole, reports: The authors later found TCR association rates varying by HLA locus, with DRB1 most and HLA-C fewest.

The sample was PBMCs. This chain links TRBV10-3 with TRBJ2-1, with D possibly being TRBD2 (7 bases). This TCR was sampled from a woman between 45 and 65 years old in good health and CMV-seropositive. CDR3 residues: CAIRREGVDEQFF. The DNA of the CDR3 is TGTGCCATCAGGAGGGAGGGGGTGGATGAGCAGTTCTTC.